This T cell receptor beta chain was documented in a study of T cell changes during pregnancy in multiple sclerosis. The V end was cut by 3 bases, the J end by 5 bases, with 17 bases between. The CDR3 contains 15 residues. Germline V gives CDR1 LNHNV, CDR2 YYDKDF (reference sequence). TCRdb's table, derived via immunoSEQ multiplex PCR, lists solely in-frame clones and lacks some. The table records 13,000 to 15,000 clones, roughly 93% of them present only once. The sample here was peripheral blood, taken in the second trimester of pregnancy. The TCR was taken from a female donor in good health, enrolled as a control in a pregnancy study. This rearrangement joins TRBV15 to TRBJ2-7; TRBD2 might be the D (6 bases). CDR3 loop: CATSSGKVRGNEQYF. In nucleotides, the CDR3 is TGTGCCACCAGCAGCGGTAAGGTCCGGGGGAACGAGCAGTACTTC.